This is a list of T cell receptor beta chains from one sample in a study of T cell responses to AZD1222 COVID-19 vaccine. Repertoires were generated with immunoSEQ multiplex PCR, while TCRdb's copy carries only in-frame clones and drops some. This repertoire shows about 110,000 clones, about 82% found once; its top ten account for 3% to 3.5%. Material: peripheral blood, obtained on day 0 of AZD1222 vaccination. Receptors originate from an adult in good health. The CDR3 runs from the conserved cysteine through the conserved F or W. The D gene is left open where the match is weak. Only part of the rows carry a size: once, few, many, or a class if the clone is expanded.

cdr3_nt: TGCAGCGCCCCGACAGGGTACCAAGAGACCCAGTACTTC
cdr3_aa: CSAPTGYQETQYF
j_call: TRBJ2-5
d_call: TRBD1
clone_size: -
v_call: TRBV29-1

cdr3_nt: TGTGCCAGCGGACAGGGTGGGGCAGATACGCAGTATTTT
cdr3_aa: CASGQGGADTQYF
j_call: TRBJ2-3
d_call: TRBD1
clone_size: -
v_call: TRBV28

cdr3_nt: TGTGCCAGCAGTGCGCGGGTAGGTTACAATGAGCAGTTCTTC
cdr3_aa: CASSARVGYNEQFF
j_call: TRBJ2-1
d_call: -
clone_size: -
v_call: TRBV6-6

cdr3_nt: TGTGCCAGCAGCTTAGACCATTCCCGGGACAGAAGGTTACGCGAACCCCTCCACTTT
cdr3_aa: CASSLDHSRDRRLREPLHF
j_call: TRBJ1-6
d_call: TRBD1
clone_size: -
v_call: TRBV11-3

cdr3_nt: TGTGCCAGCAGTTACTCGATAGGGACCGGGGAGCTGTTTTTT
cdr3_aa: CASSYSIGTGELFF
j_call: TRBJ2-2
d_call: -
clone_size: -
v_call: TRBV6-5

cdr3_nt: TGTGCCAGCAGTTTACACCCCCCTAGGCCAGGCGAGCAGTACTTC
cdr3_aa: CASSLHPPRPGEQYF
j_call: TRBJ2-7
d_call: -
clone_size: few
v_call: TRBV28

cdr3_nt: TGTGCCAGCAGCTTGGACGGGGGGCACTATGGCTACACCTTC
cdr3_aa: CASSLDGGHYGYTF
j_call: TRBJ1-2
d_call: -
clone_size: -
v_call: TRBV5-4

cdr3_nt: TGCGCCAGCAGCCAAGGGTCTTTCACGCCGCTCGGGAACTCCTACGAGCAGTACTTC
cdr3_aa: CASSQGSFTPLGNSYEQYF
j_call: TRBJ2-7
d_call: -
clone_size: few
v_call: TRBV4-1

cdr3_nt: TGTGCCAGCAGTTACTCGATCCGACAGGGTGAAGCTTTCTTT
cdr3_aa: CASSYSIRQGEAFF
j_call: TRBJ1-1
d_call: TRBD1
clone_size: -
v_call: TRBV6-5

cdr3_nt: TGTGCCAGCAGCCTTCGGTGGGACATGGCCACTGAAGCTTTCTTT
cdr3_aa: CASSLRWDMATEAFF
j_call: TRBJ1-1
d_call: -
clone_size: -
v_call: TRBV3-1/TRBV3-2

cdr3_nt: TGTGCCGGCCGGGGGCCATACTATGGCTACACCTTC
cdr3_aa: CAGRGPYYGYTF
j_call: TRBJ1-2
d_call: -
clone_size: -
v_call: TRBV12-3/TRBV12-4

cdr3_nt: TGTGCCAGTAGTAGATTATTCAGCTCCTACAATGAGCAGTTCTTC
cdr3_aa: CASSRLFSSYNEQFF
j_call: TRBJ2-1
d_call: -
clone_size: -
v_call: TRBV19

cdr3_nt: TGTGCCAGCAGCCAAGACACGGGGCAGCGAAAAAACATTCAGTACTTC
cdr3_aa: CASSQDTGQRKNIQYF
j_call: TRBJ2-4
d_call: -
clone_size: -
v_call: TRBV3-1/TRBV3-2

cdr3_nt: TGTGCCAGCAGCAAAGACCGGGGGGCCACCGGGGAGCTGTTTTTT
cdr3_aa: CASSKDRGATGELFF
j_call: TRBJ2-2
d_call: -
clone_size: -
v_call: TRBV11-3

cdr3_nt: TGCGCCAGCAGAGCAGCGGGGGGCCGGGAGACCCAGTACTTC
cdr3_aa: CASRAAGGRETQYF
j_call: TRBJ2-5
d_call: TRBD2
clone_size: -
v_call: TRBV5-1

cdr3_nt: TGTGCCAGTAGTATAGTTACCTTAGCAGATACGCAGTATTTT
cdr3_aa: CASSIVTLADTQYF
j_call: TRBJ2-3
d_call: -
clone_size: -
v_call: TRBV19

cdr3_nt: TGTGCCAGCAGTTTATCGCCAGGGGGAACCCTCGAGCAGTACTTC
cdr3_aa: CASSLSPGGTLEQYF
j_call: TRBJ2-7
d_call: TRBD1
clone_size: -
v_call: TRBV28

cdr3_nt: TGTGCCAGCAGCTCCGGGATCGGGGGCCTTGAGCAGTTCTTC
cdr3_aa: CASSSGIGGLEQFF
j_call: TRBJ2-1
d_call: -
clone_size: -
v_call: TRBV7-2

cdr3_nt: TGTGCCAGCAGCCAGGACAGAAATTATTCACCCCTCCACTTT
cdr3_aa: CASSQDRNYSPLHF
j_call: TRBJ1-6
d_call: -
clone_size: -
v_call: TRBV7-3

cdr3_nt: TGCGCCAGCAGCTTACCCCCACAAGAGACCCAGTACTTC
cdr3_aa: CASSLPPQETQYF
j_call: TRBJ2-5
d_call: -
clone_size: -
v_call: TRBV5-1

cdr3_nt: TGTGCCTCAACCATTAGCGGGGGGCCCACAGATACGCAGTATTTT
cdr3_aa: CASTISGGPTDTQYF
j_call: TRBJ2-3
d_call: TRBD2
clone_size: -
v_call: TRBV30

cdr3_nt: TGCGCCAGCAGCTTCCGGGACAGGGAGGGCACCGGGGAGCTGTTTTTT
cdr3_aa: CASSFRDREGTGELFF
j_call: TRBJ2-2
d_call: TRBD1
clone_size: -
v_call: TRBV5-1

cdr3_nt: TGTGCCAGCTCACCCGCGCAGGGCCATGAGACCCAGTACTTC
cdr3_aa: CASSPAQGHETQYF
j_call: TRBJ2-5
d_call: -
clone_size: -
v_call: TRBV18

cdr3_nt: TGTGCCAGCAGTATGAGGGCTGGGCCCCAGCATTTT
cdr3_aa: CASSMRAGPQHF
j_call: TRBJ1-5
d_call: -
clone_size: -
v_call: TRBV12-3/TRBV12-4

cdr3_nt: TGTGCCAGCAGTTCTTGGACCCATAATGAAAAACTGTTTTTT
cdr3_aa: CASSSWTHNEKLFF
j_call: TRBJ1-4
d_call: -
clone_size: -
v_call: TRBV27

cdr3_nt: TGTGCCAGCAGCCTGACAGGGGGAGAGCAGTACTTC
cdr3_aa: CASSLTGGEQYF
j_call: TRBJ2-7
d_call: TRBD1
clone_size: -
v_call: TRBV5-4

cdr3_nt: TGCGCCAGCAGCTTGGCGGGGTCGGGGTGGGACACTGAAGCTTTCTTT
cdr3_aa: CASSLAGSGWDTEAFF
j_call: TRBJ1-1
d_call: -
clone_size: -
v_call: TRBV5-1

cdr3_nt: TGTGCCAGTAGTGTATATCCGGGACAGGGCACAGATACGCAGTATTTT
cdr3_aa: CASSVYPGQGTDTQYF
j_call: TRBJ2-3
d_call: TRBD1
clone_size: -
v_call: TRBV19

cdr3_nt: TGCGCCAGCAGCCATACGGACAGGGACCATCAGCCCCAGCATTTT
cdr3_aa: CASSHTDRDHQPQHF
j_call: TRBJ1-5
d_call: TRBD1
clone_size: -
v_call: TRBV4-1

cdr3_nt: TGTGCCAGCAGCTCATACTCCTTCGGGGCTTTCTTT
cdr3_aa: CASSSYSFGAFF
j_call: TRBJ1-1
d_call: -
clone_size: -
v_call: TRBV5-6